A selection of T cell receptor beta chains follows, all from one sample in a study of patients and donors after allogeneic stem cell transplantation. Each CDR3 protein gets one entry after TCRdb re-called the RT-PCR reads with MiXCR. The data contain 150,000 to 200,000 distinct CDR3 sequences, 24% of them singletons. The sequencing input was blood, either unsorted or a sorted T cell fraction (not recorded which). The receptors derive from a human donor who was either an allogeneic HSCT recipient or a stem cell or donor lymphocyte infusion donor (not recorded which). It is not recorded whose cells these are; they may come from a transplant donor. Both conserved end residues are part of each CDR3. D genes are given only for firm matches. Only part of the rows carry a size: once, few, many, or a class if the clone is expanded.

j_call	clone_size	v_call	d_call	cdr3_nt	cdr3_aa
TRBJ1-1	many	TRBV5-1	TRBD1	TGCGCCAGCAGCAGTGGGACAGTGCCTGAAGCTTTCTTT	CASSSGTVPEAFF
TRBJ2-7	.	TRBV12-3/TRBV12-4	.	TGTGCCAGCAGTTTAACCATCGCCTACGAGCAGTACTTC	CASSLTIAYEQYF
TRBJ1-2	few	TRBV29-1	TRBD1	TGCAGCATTAGGGACAGCCAGAACTATGGCTACACCTTC	CSIRDSQNYGYTF
TRBJ2-1	few	TRBV20-1	.	TGCAGTGCAAACAGCGTGGGTACCTACAATGAGCAGTTCTTC	CSANSVGTYNEQFF
TRBJ1-1	.	TRBV18	.	TGTGCCAGCTCACGGAAACTTTACTTCGGGTTCGGAACTGAAGCTTTCTTT	CASSRKLYFGFGTEAFF
TRBJ2-7	few	TRBV5-1	.	TGCGCCAGCAGCTTTGACAGGACCTACGAGCAGTACTTC	CASSFDRTYEQYF
TRBJ1-1	.	TRBV4-1	.	TGCGCCAGCAGCCAAGAGATGGGGCAATTTGAAGCTTTCTTT	CASSQEMGQFEAFF
TRBJ2-1	.	TRBV20-1	TRBD2	TGCAGTGCTAGAGATCCCCCTAGCGGGAGGGGCAATGAGCAGTTCTTC	CSARDPPSGRGNEQFF
TRBJ2-2	few	TRBV5-1	.	TGCGCCAGCAGCCCCGGGACAAGGAACACCGGGGAGCTGTTTTTT	CASSPGTRNTGELFF
TRBJ2-7	few	TRBV20-1	.	TGCAGTGCCCGAGCCGGGGCCGACTACGAGCAGTACTTC	CSARAGADYEQYF
TRBJ2-7	few	TRBV10-3	.	TGTGCCATCAGCGTTTGGGGGAGTTCCCACGAGCAGTACTTC	CAISVWGSSHEQYF
TRBJ2-1	few	TRBV10-3	TRBD1	TGTGCCATCAGTGAGTCGGGTCAGGGGGCGCGGAATGAGCAGTTCTTC	CAISESGQGARNEQFF
TRBJ1-2	.	TRBV5-1	.	TGCGCCAGCAGACTTGCCTTGACAGGAAATGGCTACACCTTC	CASRLALTGNGYTF
TRBJ2-2	few	TRBV12-3/TRBV12-4	.	TGTGCCAGCAGTTTCGGGGTCGGCACCGGGGAGCTGTTTTTT	CASSFGVGTGELFF
TRBJ1-2	few	TRBV2	.	TGTGCCAGCAGTGAGGCGGGAGGCTACACCTTC	CASSEAGGYTF
TRBJ1-1	.	TRBV3-1	.	TGTGCCAGCAGCTCTTGGGAAGGCGGCACTGAAGCTTTCTTT	CASSSWEGGTEAFF
TRBJ2-1	.	TRBV5-1	.	TGCGCCAGCAGCTTGGGGTGGGACTCGAACTACAATGAGCAGTTCTTC	CASSLGWDSNYNEQFF
TRBJ2-3	.	TRBV27	TRBD1	TGTGCCAGCAGTTTATATATCCCCGGGACAGGGGAGACAGATACGCAGTATTTT	CASSLYIPGTGETDTQYF
TRBJ2-1	.	TRBV20-1	TRBD2	TGCAGTGCTAGTGCGACTAGCGGGAGAAATGAGCAGTTCTTC	CSASATSGRNEQFF
TRBJ1-5	many	TRBV29-1	.	TGCAGCGTTGTTGACAGCCTCGGGCCCCAGCATTTT	CSVVDSLGPQHF
TRBJ2-7	few	TRBV20-1	.	TGCAGTGCTAGAGTAGAGGAGCGATACTACGAGCAGTACTTC	CSARVEERYYEQYF
TRBJ2-3	few	TRBV20-1	TRBD2	TGCAGTGCTAGAGACAGGACTAGCGGGGGACATACGCAGTATTTT	CSARDRTSGGHTQYF